What follows describes a single TCR beta chain. Its antigen remains unidentified. This record belongs to a study of Ad26.COV2.S vaccination and SARS-CoV-2 variants. At the level of the study: The COV1001 Ad26.COV2.S trial arm included the donor. Study results and caveats: Breadth and depth estimates from TCRs may understate total T cell responses.

Described treatment: about 20 received Ad26.COV2.S at low or high dose, single or two shots; about 5 received placebo; per-sample allocation not given. Repertoires come from day 63 after the first vaccine or placebo injection. The protocol was immunoSEQ multiplex PCR, while the TCRdb copy is restricted to in-frame clones and leaves out a portion. The sample has some 460,000 clones; about nine tenths are singletons. The CDR3 is 15 residues long. CDR1 is MNHEY and CDR2 is SVGAGI in the germline V gene. Trimming left V 2 bases short and J 4 bases short, with 14 bases between. This clonotype was sampled from a person between 18 and 60 years old who received the Ad26.COV2.S COVID-19 vaccine or a placebo. The V and J genes are TRBV6-5 and TRBJ1-2; D uncertain. The specimen comprised peripheral blood, sampled in a trial of Ad26.COV2.S vaccine versus placebo. CDR3 nucleotides: TGTGCCAGCAGTTACGCGGCCAGATTATCCTATGGCTACACCTTC. This encodes CASSYAARLSYGYTF.